Below are 15 T cell receptor beta chains sequenced from a single sample in a study of cytomegalovirus exposure and HLA in healthy donors. The PCR used 60 Vbeta and 13 Jbeta primers. Only in-frame clones appear in the TCRdb table, and some are missing; sequencing was by immunoSEQ multiplex PCR. The data show about 100,000 clones, with roughly 80% seen just once and 7% to 9% held by the top ten. Sequencing used PBMCs. These receptors were taken from a man aged 35-49 years in good health and CMV-seropositive.

The chain employs TRBV27 and TRBJ2-7; D gene unclear. V dropped 3 bases and J dropped 0 bases, with 6 bases sitting between them. The length of the CDR3 is 13 residues. The germline V gene has CDR1 MNHEY and CDR2 SMNVEV (reference sequence). CDR3 residues: CASSFSPSYEQYF. DNA of the CDR3: TGTGCCAGCAGTTTCTCCCCCTCCTACGAGCAGTACTTC.

The chain is built from TRBV5-5 and TRBJ1-5; D possibly corresponds to TRBD1 (5 bases). Germline lookup yields CDR1 SGHKS and CDR2 YYEKEE (reference sequence). This CDR3 comprises 14 residues. V was pared by 0 bases and J by 7 bases, with 11 bases between. The CDR3 protein is CASSLVGAGQPQHF. CDR3 coding DNA: TGTGCCAGCAGCTTGGTAGGGGCAGGCCAGCCCCAGCATTTT.

The V gene is TRBV11-2, the J gene TRBJ1-1; maybe TRBD1 (6 bases). CDR1 SGHAT and CDR2 FQNNGV come from the germline V gene. The CDR3 contains 15 residues. Trimming took 1 base from V and 6 from J, leaving 15 bases between them. CDR3 DNA: TGTGCCAGCAGCTTAGGACCAGGGGCGGCGGCTGAAGCTTTCTTT. Translated: CASSLGPGAAAEAFF.

The V gene is TRBV19, the J gene TRBJ2-4; D may be TRBD2 (5 bases). This CDR3 region has 17 residues. V lost 1 base to trimming and J lost 0 bases, with 13 bases between them. The V gene's germline CDR1 is LNHDA and CDR2 SQIVND (reference sequence). In DNA, the CDR3 is TGTGCCAGTAGTATAGGTGCCTTCGGGGTAGCCAAAAACATTCAGTACTTC. Translating it yields CASSIGAFGVAKNIQYF.

Concerning this clone itself: In this CDR3 the conserved last residue, phenylalanine or tryptophan, is missing, so a read error is likely. It is unclear where the CDR3 begins or ends on the DNA, so no DNA is shown, and the CDR3 is as TCRdb lists it. The V and J genes are TRBV4-1 and TRBJ1-2; the table's D gene call, TRBD1, was not cross checked with the DNA. From germline, CDR1 is MGHRA and CDR2 YSYEKL. Termini included, the CDR3 measures 13 amino acids. CDR3 loop: CASSQVEGQGGLG.

About this clone: Distinct nucleotide sequences in the sample also encode this CDR3. The J gene is TRBJ1-3, the V gene TRBV5-1; 7 bases map to TRBD1. Germline CDR1 SGHRS, CDR2 YFSETQ. The CDR3 runs to 14 residues. With V trimmed by 0 bases and J by 6 bases, 3 bases remained unmatched. The CDR3 DNA is TGCGCCAGCAGCTTGGGACAGGGAACAAACACCATATATTTT. It is translated as CASSLGQGTNTIYF.

The gene calls are TRBV6-4 and TRBJ1-3; TRBD1 matches 7 bases. This CDR3 is built from 17 residues. V lost 6 bases and J lost 2; bases outside the gene matches: 13. Germline V lookup: CDR1 MRHNA, CDR2 SNTAGT. The CDR3 nucleotides read TGTGCCAGCAGCCCAAAAGGGGGCGGTGTAGCTGGAAACACCATATATTTT. Protein sequence: CASSPKGGGVAGNTIYF.

The gene calls are TRBV7-8 and TRBJ2-5; D is unresolved. V was trimmed by 6 bases and J by 2 bases, leaving 10 bases between them. The germline gives CDR1 SGHVS, CDR2 FQNEAQ. There are 13 residues in the CDR3. CDR3 nucleotides: TGTGCCAGCAGGAGGATGAGACAAGAGACCCAGTACTTC. Translated: CASRRMRQETQYF.

The gene calls are TRBV28 and TRBJ2-1, with D tentatively TRBD2 (6 bases). This CDR3 comprises 15 residues. Trimming took off 5 bases at V and 5 bases at J, with 16 bases between the two ends. Germline V gives CDR1 MDHEN, CDR2 SYDVKM. The CDR3 DNA sequence: TGTGCCAGCAGTCCTGGAGGGAGTAGGGACAATGAGCAGTTCTTC. The encoded protein is CASSPGGSRDNEQFF.

V is TRBV18 and J is TRBJ2-5; possible D gene TRBD2, 6 bases. V was pared by 8 bases and J by 2 bases, with 12 bases between. The CDR3 has 13 residues. The germline CDR1 and CDR2 sequences are KGHSH and LQKENI. The CDR3 sequence is CASNTGGQETQYF. For the CDR3, the DNA is TGTGCCAGCAACACCGGGGGACAAGAGACCCAGTACTTC.

The chain couples TRBV10-2 to TRBJ1-2; no clear D. In germline, CDR1 is WSHSY, CDR2 SAAADI. The CDR3 has 13 residues. V was clipped by 4 bases and J by 8 bases, with 14 bases between them. CDR3 amino acids: CASSGVLSRGYTF. The CDR3 coding sequence is TGCGCCAGCAGTGGCGTGCTATCGCGGGGCTACACCTTC.

The chain uses TRBV10-1 and TRBJ2-5; 12 bases fit TRBD2. After removal of 0 bases from V and 5 bases from J, the junction contained 10 bases not matched to a gene. Per germline, CDR1 WNHNN and CDR2 SYGVQD (reference sequence). This CDR3 has 18 amino acids. This CDR3 reads CASSESTSGSFPLETQYF. The CDR3 coding sequence is TGCGCCAGCAGTGAGTCGACTAGCGGGAGTTTTCCCTTGGAGACCCAGTACTTC.

The chain employs TRBV7-9 and TRBJ1-2; D might be TRBD1 (5 bases). V dropped 1 base and J dropped 4 bases, with 10 bases sitting between them. This CDR3 has 14 amino acids. Germline lookup yields CDR1 SEHNR and CDR2 FQNEAQ (reference sequence). The CDR3 loop reads CASSLEGNSYGYTF. DNA for the CDR3: TGTGCCAGCAGCTTAGAGGGGAATAGCTATGGCTACACCTTC.

This chain links TRBV19 with TRBJ2-2, with 10 bases aligning to TRBD1. The CDR3 runs 14 residues. Per germline, CDR1 LNHDA and CDR2 SQIVND (reference sequence). V lost 6 bases and J lost 4; bases outside the gene matches: 2. The CDR3 loop reads CASSDRGPTGELFF. The CDR3 DNA is TGTGCCAGTAGCGACAGGGGGCCCACCGGGGAGCTGTTTTTT.

This chain links TRBV15 with TRBJ2-2; D not certain. This CDR3 is built from 13 residues. V gave up 5 bases and J gave up 1 base, with 5 bases separating them. CDR1 and CDR2 from the germline V gene are LNHNV and YYDKDF (reference sequence). CDR3 residues: CATSPENTGELFF. The CDR3 DNA is TGTGCCACCAGCCCAGAGAACACCGGGGAGCTGTTTTTT.